The 29 T cell receptor beta chains given below trace back to one sample, sequenced in a study of T-cell memory formation after mild COVID-19. TCRdb redid the calling of the 5' RACE reads with MiXCR, one entry per CDR3 protein. The data contain fewer than 350,000 distinct CDR3 sequences, approximately 8% of them singletons. Sequencing was done on a sample of PBMCs or a T cell subset sorted from them (not recorded which). The receptors were sampled from a man between 18 and 35 years old who had mild COVID-19 (a few samples of this study predate the infection). Cell type and time point are not known.

This clonotype has just a few counts. This sequence joins TRBV7-9 and TRBJ1-4; tentatively, D is TRBD1 (5 bases). This CDR3 has 14 residues. Germline V gene data show CDR1 as SEHNR and CDR2 as FQNEAQ (reference sequence). Trimming left V 5 bases short and J 0 bases short, with 7 bases between. The CDR3 is CASSRQPTNEKLFF. The CDR3 DNA follows: TGTGCCAGCAGCCGACAGCCAACTAATGAAAAACTGTTTTTT.

The chain recombines TRBV7-6 with TRBJ2-3; TRBD1 or TRBD2 may be the D gene (5 bases each). Trimming took off 6 bases at V and 1 base at J, with 17 bases between the two ends. Germline lookup yields CDR1 SGHVS and CDR2 FNYEAQ. The CDR3 covers 16 residues. CDR3 DNA sequence: TGTGCCAGCAGGCGTAGACCAGGGCGGGGCACAGATACGCAGTATTTT. Its translation: CASRRRPGRGTDTQYF.

This clonotype was seen a handful of times. The chain employs TRBV2 and TRBJ2-1; 13 bases fit TRBD2. The V gene end was trimmed by 3 bases and the J gene end by 8 bases; junction bases not matched to a gene: 4. The CDR3 runs 15 residues. Germline CDR1 is SNHLY and CDR2 is FYNNEI. The CDR3 coding sequence is TGTGCCAGCAGTGATGCACTAGCGGGGGGGCATGAGCAGTTCTTC. The encoded protein is CASSDALAGGHEQFF.

This clonotype was detected a few times. The chain uses TRBV29-1 and TRBJ2-1; TRBD2 matches at 9 bases. The ends lost 7 bases at V and 4 bases at J; junction bases unmatched: 8. CDR3 length: 14 residues. Germline V gene sequence: CDR1 SQVTM, CDR2 ANQGSEA. The CDR3 region has the DNA TGCAGCGCCTTCGGGAGCGGGGGGTACAATGAGCAGTTCTTC. This codes for CSAFGSGGYNEQFF.

The sample holds a few counts of this clonotype. The chain is built from TRBV24-1 and TRBJ2-1; unclear D gene. Germline values: CDR1 KGHDR, CDR2 SFDVKD. The germline V and J ends were trimmed by 2 bases and 2 bases, with 9 bases remaining between them. The CDR3 covers 15 residues. The CDR3 loop is CATSDSGRPYNEQFF. CDR3 in DNA: TGTGCCACCAGTGATTCTGGACGGCCCTACAATGAGCAGTTCTTC.

This clonotype was found a few times. This chain connects TRBV20-1 to TRBJ2-1, with 9 bases that match TRBD2. Germline loops: CDR1 DFQATT, CDR2 SNEGSKA (reference sequence). The CDR3 loop spans 12 amino acids. Written as DNA, the CDR3 is TGCAGCATAGCGGGGGTGCGGGATGAGCAGTTCTTC. It translates to CSIAGVRDEQFF.

This sequence joins TRBV27 and TRBJ2-7, with TRBD2 identical over 11 bases. Germline V lookup: CDR1 MNHEY, CDR2 SMNVEV (reference sequence). J gave up 3 bases and V 6 bases, and 7 bases lay outside the gene matches. This CDR3 is built from 15 residues. CDR3 nucleotides: TGTGCCAGCAGGCAAGCCGGGACTAGCGGCTACGAGCAGTACTTC. It encodes CASRQAGTSGYEQYF.

This clonotype was picked up a small number of times. The V call is TRBV7-9, the J call TRBJ2-7; tentative D call: TRBD1 (6 bases). The CDR3 is 12 amino acids. Looked up from germline, CDR1 is SEHNR and CDR2 is FQNEAQ (reference sequence). The V end lost 8 bases, the J end lost 6 bases, and 14 bases lay between the germline ends. CDR3 sequence reads: CASESGDGEQYV. The CDR3 region has the DNA TGTGCCAGCGAATCAGGGGACGGCGAGCAGTACGTC.

This clonotype came up many times. This chain connects TRBV12-3 or TRBV12-4 to TRBJ2-2; no firm D call. The V and J ends lost 8 bases and 5 bases respectively, with 6 bases between them. The CDR3 runs to 11 residues. This chain's CDR3 is CASYGTGELFF. The CDR3 DNA is TGTGCCAGCTATGGTACCGGGGAGCTGTTTTTT.

The chain employs TRBV5-4 and TRBJ2-7; D is unclear. Germline V lookup: CDR1 SGHNT, CDR2 YYREEE (reference sequence). There are 15 residues in the CDR3. Deletions cut 0 bases from V and 1 base from J, with 11 bases between. In nucleotides, the CDR3 is TGTGCCAGCAGCTTGGAACTGGGGAAGTCCTACGAGCAGTACTTC. It is translated as CASSLELGKSYEQYF.

The V call is TRBV6-1, the J call TRBJ1-3; perhaps TRBD1 as D (5 bases). The CDR3 has 13 residues. V was clipped by 4 bases and J by 11 bases, with 15 bases between them. Per germline, CDR1 MNHNS and CDR2 SASEGT. CDR3 nucleotides: TGTGCCAGCAGTGTTATTACGGGGGGACCCATATATTTT. It codes for CASSVITGGPIYF.

This clonotype turned up a few times. The chain is built from TRBV4-1 and TRBJ2-7; no firm D call. Looked up from germline, CDR1 is MGHRA and CDR2 is YSYEKL. With 1 base removed from V and 0 bases from J, the gap between germline ends came to 7 bases. There are 14 residues in the CDR3. This CDR3 reads CASSQVRSSYEQYV. The CDR3 DNA reads as TGCGCCAGCAGCCAAGTGCGGAGCTCCTACGAGCAGTACGTC.

This clonotype was seen more than once but under ten times. The genes are TRBV29-1 and TRBJ2-7; the D is unclear. Germline CDR1 and CDR2: SQVTM and ANQGSEA. The CDR3 spans 8 residues. The CDR3 DNA reads as TGCAGGATACAGGAGCAGTACGTC. Encoded protein: CRIQEQYV.

In this sample, this clonotype turned up many times. This rearrangement joins TRBV7-3 to TRBJ2-1; the D call may be TRBD1 or TRBD2 (6 bases each). The V gene lost 5 bases and the J gene lost 10 bases, with 18 bases spanning the gap. The CDR3 contains 14 residues. The V gene's germline CDR1 is SGHTA and CDR2 FQGTGA. This chain's CDR3 is CASSPGNGGREQFF. In nucleotides, the CDR3 is TGTGCCAGCAGCCCGGGAAACGGGGGCAGGGAGCAGTTCTTC.

The sample holds a few counts of this clonotype. The chain links TRBV7-9 to TRBJ2-1, with 11 nucleotides matching TRBD2. J was trimmed by 0 bases and V by 4 bases; bases with no gene match: 11. Germline V gene data show CDR1 as SEHNR and CDR2 as FQNEAQ (reference sequence). CDR3 length equals 19 residues. The CDR3, as DNA: TGTGCCAGCAGCTCCGTCCTAGCGGGGGGTCTTAGCTCCTACAATGAGCAGTTCTTC. Protein: CASSSVLAGGLSSYNEQFF.

This clonotype was observed a handful of times. This chain connects TRBV20-1 to TRBJ2-7; a possible D gene is TRBD1 (6 bases). The CDR3 loop spans 14 amino acids. The ends were cut back, 1 base at V and 0 bases at J, with 10 bases in the middle. Germline CDR1 is DFQATT and CDR2 is SNEGSKA (reference sequence). The DNA for the CDR3 is TGCAGTGCTAGAGGTGACAGGAGCTCCTACGAGCAGTACGTC. This sequence encodes CSARGDRSSYEQYV.

This clonotype was seen at least ten times. This chain connects TRBV7-2 to TRBJ2-3; the match to TRBD2 covers 12 bases. Germline CDR1 and CDR2: SGHTA and FQGNSA. There are 15 residues in the CDR3. After removal of 4 bases from V and 7 bases from J, the junction contained 6 bases not matched to a gene. The CDR3 protein is CASSYASGGANTQYF. DNA of the CDR3: TGTGCCAGCAGCTACGCTAGCGGGGGGGCCAATACGCAGTATTTT.

This clonotype was counted only a few times. V is TRBV4-1 and J is TRBJ1-2; D uncertain. Per the germline V gene, CDR1 is MGHRA and CDR2 is YSYEKL. V was pared by 1 base and J by 4 bases, with 10 bases between. There are 14 residues in the CDR3. This chain's CDR3 is CASSQVVEVYGYTF. CDR3 in DNA: TGCGCCAGCAGCCAAGTTGTGGAGGTCTATGGCTACACCTTC.

This clonotype was detected only a few times. The J gene is TRBJ1-1, the V gene TRBV9, with D maybe TRBD1 (5 bases). V dropped 4 bases and J dropped 1 base, with 11 bases sitting between them. The CDR3 has 14 residues. CDR1 is SGDLS and CDR2 is YYNGEE in the germline V gene. This CDR3 reads CASSPPRENTEAFF. The CDR3 bases are TGTGCCAGCAGCCCCCCCAGGGAGAACACTGAAGCTTTCTTT.

V and J are TRBV25-1 and TRBJ2-5; TRBD1 matches 12 bases. Germline-derived CDR1 and CDR2 are MGHDK and SYGVNS. V lost 6 bases to trimming and J lost 4 bases; unmatched junction nucleotides: 6. This CDR3 is built from 15 residues. CDR3 nucleotide sequence: TGTGCCAGCAGCATGGGGGACAGGGGGCGAGAGACCCAGTACTTC. Its translation is CASSMGDRGRETQYF.

This clonotype was observed a handful of times. V gene TRBV20-1 combines with J gene TRBJ1-6; 12 bases are a match to TRBD1. In germline, CDR1 is DFQATT, CDR2 SNEGSKA (reference sequence). This CDR3 contains 15 residues. The J segment lost 7 bases and the V segment lost 3 bases, leaving 4 bases of the junction unmatched. The CDR3 here is CSASGTGGGNSPLHF. The CDR3 bases are TGCAGTGCTAGTGGGACAGGGGGCGGAAATTCACCCCTCCACTTT.

This clonotype has a count of ten or more. This chain links TRBV12-3 or TRBV12-4 with TRBJ2-1; D remains ambiguous. V was shortened by 3 bases and J by 9 bases, with 12 bases between the two germline ends. This CDR3 spans 13 amino acids. DNA of the CDR3: TGTGCCAGCAGTTTCGCCTCAACGGGTGAGCAGTTCTTC. Translated: CASSFASTGEQFF.

This clonotype has more than one count but fewer than ten. V and J are TRBV6-5 and TRBJ1-6; 10 bases are a match to TRBD1. Germline loops: CDR1 MNHEY, CDR2 SVGAGI. The V segment lost 10 bases and the J segment 6 bases; nucleotides outside the gene matches: 3. The CDR3 has 13 residues. The CDR3 DNA sequence: TGTGCCATCGGGGACAGGGGTAATTCACCCCTCCACTTT. The encoded protein is CAIGDRGNSPLHF.

This clonotype was seen many times. The chain couples TRBV27 to TRBJ2-3, with 11 bases aligning to TRBD2. The CDR3 totals 14 residues. The trim removed 8 bases at V and 4 bases at J, leaving 5 bases unmatched. The V gene's germline CDR1 is MNHEY and CDR2 SMNVEV (reference sequence). In DNA form, the CDR3 reads TGTGCCAGCCGTAGCGGGGGGGCTTCAGATACGCAGTATTTT. Encoded protein: CASRSGGASDTQYF.

The V gene is TRBV19, the J gene TRBJ1-1; D is undetermined. V was clipped by 6 bases and J by 4 bases, with 9 bases between them. The germline V gene encodes CDR1 LNHDA and CDR2 SQIVND (reference sequence). The CDR3 has 12 residues. The CDR3 loop reads CASSGVSTEAFF. In DNA form, the CDR3 reads TGTGCCAGTAGCGGGGTCTCCACTGAAGCTTTCTTT.

The chain combines TRBV6-1 with TRBJ1-5, with D unresolved. V was trimmed by 0 bases and J by 7 bases, leaving 13 bases between them. CDR1 and CDR2 from the germline V gene are MNHNS and SASEGT. The CDR3 length is 15 residues. The CDR3 coding sequence is TGTGCCAGCAGTGAAGCGGGTTTGAGGCGACAGCCCCAGCATTTT. It translates to CASSEAGLRRQPQHF.

This clonotype was seen a single time. Being one base from a much bigger clone, this may be a read error. The genes are TRBV29-1 and TRBJ2-1; a weak D match, TRBD1 (6 bases). The J call is uncertain, as TRBJ2-7 better fits the DNA end. The CDR3 loop spans 12 amino acids. CDR1 and CDR2 from the germline V gene are SQVTM and ANQGSEA. CDR3 protein: CSVDTGSNEQYF. Written as DNA, the CDR3 is TGCAGCGTCGATACAGGGTCCAATGAGCAGTACTTC.

The chain has TRBV20-1 and TRBJ2-7, with D unresolved. The CDR3 runs to 18 residues. The germline gives CDR1 DFQATT, CDR2 SNEGSKA (reference sequence). The DNA of the CDR3 is TGCAGCACTCGACTTTATAAAAAGGGTTATTTTCGCTCCTACGAGCAGTACTTC. Its translation is CSTRLYKKGYFRSYEQYF.

This clonotype appeared many times. The chain uses TRBV12-3 or TRBV12-4 and TRBJ2-1; D possibly matches TRBD1 or TRBD2 (6 bases each). Trimming pared 3 bases from V and 2 bases from J, leaving 11 bases between. The CDR3 runs 15 residues. CDR3 coding DNA: TGTGCCAGCAGTTTTGGCGGGACAACCTACAATGAGCAGTTCTTC. Translating it yields CASSFGGTTYNEQFF.